This T cell receptor beta chain was profiled in a study of T cell responses to AZD1222 COVID-19 vaccine. A remark on this clone: Its antigen is unidentified.

The data were produced by immunoSEQ multiplex PCR, yet TCRdb's version contains in-frame clones alone and is incomplete. The table lists 150,000 to 200,000 clones, under 95% of them singletons. Regarding the study as a whole: Among those given AZD1222, only 6 or 7 were seropositive at baseline.

This CDR3 spans 16 amino acids. Trimming stripped 3 bases from V and 4 bases from J, with 17 bases between. Germline loops: CDR1 SGHDT, CDR2 YYEEEE. The chain recombines TRBV5-6 with TRBJ1-3; D unresolved. The sequencing used peripheral blood, collected on day 0 of AZD1222 vaccination. The receptor's source is an adult in good health. CDR3 sequence reads: CASSSRPTGIGNTIYF. DNA of the CDR3: TGTGCCAGCAGCTCCCGACCGACGGGAATAGGAAACACCATATATTTT.